This T cell receptor (beta chain) was captured in a study of T cell responses to AZD1222 COVID-19 vaccine. The table lists this clone with a count of one. Sequencing used immunoSEQ multiplex PCR; TCRdb keeps in-frame clones, though not all of them. The profile covers some 130,000 clones, with about 93% appearing a single time and about 6.7% taken by the ten largest. The CDR3 consists of 14 residues. The trim removed 4 bases at V and 7 bases at J, leaving 2 bases unmatched. Germline values: CDR1 MNHEY, CDR2 SMNVEV (reference sequence). The chain joins TRBV27 to TRBJ2-1, with 12 bases matching TRBD1. This material consisted of peripheral blood, taken 28 days after the second AZD1222 dose. This TCR came from an adult who received the AZD1222 COVID-19 vaccine. The CDR3 region has the DNA TGTGCCAGCAGTTGGGGACAGGGGGCAAATGAGCAGTTCTTC. Encoded protein: CASSWGQGANEQFF.